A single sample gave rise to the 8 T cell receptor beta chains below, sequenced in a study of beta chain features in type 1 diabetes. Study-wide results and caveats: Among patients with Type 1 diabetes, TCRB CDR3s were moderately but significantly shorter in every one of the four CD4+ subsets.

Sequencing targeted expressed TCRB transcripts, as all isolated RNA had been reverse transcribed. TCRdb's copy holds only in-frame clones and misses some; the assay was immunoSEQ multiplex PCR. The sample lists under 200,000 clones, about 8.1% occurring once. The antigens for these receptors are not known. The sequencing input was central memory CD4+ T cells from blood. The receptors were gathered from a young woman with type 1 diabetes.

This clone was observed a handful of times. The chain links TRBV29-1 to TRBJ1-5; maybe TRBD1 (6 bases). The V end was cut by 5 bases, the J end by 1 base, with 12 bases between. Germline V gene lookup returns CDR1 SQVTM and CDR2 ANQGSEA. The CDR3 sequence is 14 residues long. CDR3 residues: CSVLGTSSNQPQHF. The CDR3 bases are TGCAGCGTTCTTGGGACATCCAGCAATCAGCCCCAGCATTTT.

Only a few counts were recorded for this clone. CDR3 sequence: CASSLGQDYEQYF. For the CDR3, the DNA is TGCGCCAGCAGCTTGGGGCAGGACTACGAGCAGTACTTC. V and J are TRBV5-1 and TRBJ2-7; no clear D. Trimming stripped 0 bases from V and 3 bases from J, with 7 bases between. Germline V gives CDR1 SGHRS, CDR2 YFSETQ. The CDR3 loop spans 13 amino acids.

The CDR3 DNA sequence: TGTGCCAGTAAGACAGGACTTTCCCAGCATTTT. Its translation: CASKTGLSQHF. The gene calls are TRBV19 and TRBJ1-5; a weak D match, TRBD1 (6 bases). Germline loops: CDR1 LNHDA, CDR2 SQIVND (reference sequence). Trimming removed 7 bases at V and 11 bases at J, with 12 bases between. The CDR3 has 11 residues.

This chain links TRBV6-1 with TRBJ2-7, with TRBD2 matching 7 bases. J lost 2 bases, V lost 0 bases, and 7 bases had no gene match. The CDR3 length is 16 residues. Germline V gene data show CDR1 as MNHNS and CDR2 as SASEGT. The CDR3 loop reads CASSEAPPGGPYEQYF. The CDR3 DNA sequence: TGTGCCAGCAGTGAAGCGCCCCCGGGGGGTCCCTACGAGCAGTACTTC.

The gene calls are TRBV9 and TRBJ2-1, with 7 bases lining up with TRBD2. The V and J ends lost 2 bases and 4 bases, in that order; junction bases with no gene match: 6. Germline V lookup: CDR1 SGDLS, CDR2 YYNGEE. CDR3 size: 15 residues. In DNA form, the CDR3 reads TGTGCCAGCAGCGTCGGCGGGAGCGAGTACAATGAGCAGTTCTTC. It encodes CASSVGGSEYNEQFF.

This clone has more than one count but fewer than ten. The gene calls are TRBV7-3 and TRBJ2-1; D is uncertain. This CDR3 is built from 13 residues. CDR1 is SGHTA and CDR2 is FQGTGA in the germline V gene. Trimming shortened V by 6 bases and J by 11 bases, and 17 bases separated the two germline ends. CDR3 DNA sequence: TGTGCCAGCAGATCCACCGCCGGGTCCCAGCAGTTCTTC. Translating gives CASRSTAGSQQFF. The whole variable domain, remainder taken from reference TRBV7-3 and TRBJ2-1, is GAGVSQTPSNKVTEKGKYVELRCDPISGHTALYWYRQSLGQGPEFLIYFQGTGAADDSGLPNDRFFAVRPEGSVSTLKIQRTERGDSAVYLCASRSTAGSQQFFGPGTRLTVL.

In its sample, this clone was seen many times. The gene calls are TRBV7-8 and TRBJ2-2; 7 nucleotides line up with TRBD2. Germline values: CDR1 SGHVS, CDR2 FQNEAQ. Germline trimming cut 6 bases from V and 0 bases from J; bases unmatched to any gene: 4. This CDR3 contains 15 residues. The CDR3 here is CASRPAGTNTGELFF. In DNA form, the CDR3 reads TGTGCCAGCAGACCAGCGGGAACGAACACCGGGGAGCTGTTTTTT.

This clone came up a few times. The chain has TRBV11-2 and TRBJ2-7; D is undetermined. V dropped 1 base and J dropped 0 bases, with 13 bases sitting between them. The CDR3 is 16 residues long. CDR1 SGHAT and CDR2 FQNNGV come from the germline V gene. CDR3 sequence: CASSLGLPQSSYEQYF. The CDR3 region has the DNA TGTGCCAGCAGCTTAGGCCTACCACAGAGCTCCTACGAGCAGTACTTC.